This TCR beta chain is from a study of blood T cell repertoires in COVID-19. The method was immunoSEQ multiplex PCR; TCRdb's version includes in-frame clones alone and lacks a portion of them. The sample records approximately 200,000 clones, 86% being singletons. Trimming took off 3 bases at V and 6 bases at J, with 11 bases between the two ends. This CDR3 comprises 13 residues. The sample taken for sequencing was peripheral blood. This chain connects TRBV12-3 or TRBV12-4 to TRBJ1-2; maybe TRBD1 (5 bases). This clonotype originated in a woman aged 50 to 65 with acute or convalescent COVID-19. The CDR3 sequence is CASSFARVHGYTF. CDR3 coding DNA: TGTGCCAGCAGTTTCGCCAGGGTTCATGGCTACACCTTC.